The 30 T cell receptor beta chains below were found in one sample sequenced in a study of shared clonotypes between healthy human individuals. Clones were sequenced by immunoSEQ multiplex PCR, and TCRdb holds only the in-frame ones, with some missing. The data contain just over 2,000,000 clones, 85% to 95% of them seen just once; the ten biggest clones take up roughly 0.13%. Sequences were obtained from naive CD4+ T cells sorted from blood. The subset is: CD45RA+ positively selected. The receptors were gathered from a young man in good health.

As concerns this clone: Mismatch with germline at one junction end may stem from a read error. In DNA, the CDR3 is TGCGCCAGCACTGAGCCAGGGAACACTGAAGCTTTCTTT. It encodes CASTEPGNTEAFF. The rearrangement joins TRBV10-3 to TRBJ1-1; D is ambiguous. There are 13 residues in the CDR3. Germline CDR1 and CDR2: ENHRY and SYGVKD.

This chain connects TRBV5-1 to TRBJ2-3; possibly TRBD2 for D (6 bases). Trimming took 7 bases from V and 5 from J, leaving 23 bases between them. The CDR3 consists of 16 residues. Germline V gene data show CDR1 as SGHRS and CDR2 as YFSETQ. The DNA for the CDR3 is TGCGCCAGCTGTCCACAGCCCGGGAGTTTAGTAGATACGCAGTATTTT. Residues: CASCPQPGSLVDTQYF.

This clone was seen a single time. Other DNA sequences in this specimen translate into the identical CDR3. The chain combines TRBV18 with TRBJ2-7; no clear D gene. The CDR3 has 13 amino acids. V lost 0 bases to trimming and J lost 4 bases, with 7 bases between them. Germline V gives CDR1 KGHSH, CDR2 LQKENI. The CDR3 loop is CASSPPVGYEQYF. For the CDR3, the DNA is TGTGCCAGCTCACCACCAGTGGGGTACGAGCAGTACTTC. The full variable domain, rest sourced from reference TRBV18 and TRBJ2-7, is NAGVMQNPRHLVRRRGQEARLRCSPMKGHSHVYWYRQLPEEGLKFMVYLQKENIIDESGMPKERFSAEFPKEGPSILRIQQVVRGDSAAYFCASSPPVGYEQYFGPGTRLTVT.

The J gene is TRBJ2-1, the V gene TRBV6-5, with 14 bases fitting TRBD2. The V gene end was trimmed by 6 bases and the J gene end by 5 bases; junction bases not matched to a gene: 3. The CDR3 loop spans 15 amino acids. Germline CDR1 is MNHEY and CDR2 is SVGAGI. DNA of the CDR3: TGTGCCAGCAGCCGGGGACTAGCGGGAGACAATGAGCAGTTCTTC. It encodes CASSRGLAGDNEQFF.

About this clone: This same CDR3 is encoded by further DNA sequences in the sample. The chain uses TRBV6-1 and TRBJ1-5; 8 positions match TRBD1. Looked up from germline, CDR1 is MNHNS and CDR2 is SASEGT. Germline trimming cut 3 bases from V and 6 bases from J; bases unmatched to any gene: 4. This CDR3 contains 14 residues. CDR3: CASSDGTGSQPQHF. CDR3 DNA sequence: TGTGCCAGCAGTGACGGGACAGGCAGTCAGCCCCAGCATTTT.

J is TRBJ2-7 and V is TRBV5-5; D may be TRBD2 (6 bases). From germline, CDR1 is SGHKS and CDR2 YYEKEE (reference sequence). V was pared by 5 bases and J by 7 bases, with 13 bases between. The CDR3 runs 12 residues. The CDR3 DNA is TGTGCCAGCAGGCGAAGCGGAGGGGAGCAGTACTTC. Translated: CASRRSGGEQYF.

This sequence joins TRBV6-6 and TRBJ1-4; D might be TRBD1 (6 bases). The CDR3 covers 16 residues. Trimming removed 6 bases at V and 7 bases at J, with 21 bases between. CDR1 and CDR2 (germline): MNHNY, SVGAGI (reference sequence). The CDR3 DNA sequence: TGTGCCAGCAGACCTTCTCCACAGGGTTATCCTGAAAAACTGTTTTTT. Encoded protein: CASRPSPQGYPEKLFF.

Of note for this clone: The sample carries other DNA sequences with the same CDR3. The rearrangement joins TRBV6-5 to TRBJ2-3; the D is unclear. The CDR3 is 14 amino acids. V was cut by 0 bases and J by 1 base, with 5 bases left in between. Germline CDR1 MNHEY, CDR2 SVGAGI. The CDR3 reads CASSYSRGTDTQYF. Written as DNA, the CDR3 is TGTGCCAGCAGTTACTCGAGAGGCACAGATACGCAGTATTTT.

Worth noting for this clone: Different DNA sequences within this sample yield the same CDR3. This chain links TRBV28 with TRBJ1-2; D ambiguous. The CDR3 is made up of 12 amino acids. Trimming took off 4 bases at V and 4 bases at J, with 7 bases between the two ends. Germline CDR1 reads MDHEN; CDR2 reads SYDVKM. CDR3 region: CASSSPAYGYTF. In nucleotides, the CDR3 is TGTGCCAGCAGTTCCCCAGCCTATGGCTACACCTTC.

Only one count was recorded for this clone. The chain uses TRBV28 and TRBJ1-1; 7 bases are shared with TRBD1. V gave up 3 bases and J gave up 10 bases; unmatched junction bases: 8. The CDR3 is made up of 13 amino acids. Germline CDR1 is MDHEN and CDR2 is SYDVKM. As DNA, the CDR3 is TGTGCCAGCAGTTTCATTCAGGGGGGTGCAGCTTTCTTT. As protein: CASSFIQGGAAFF.

The CDR3 loop is CASSAGLAGGDNEQFF. In DNA, the CDR3 is TGTGCCAGCAGCGCGGGACTAGCGGGAGGGGACAATGAGCAGTTCTTC. V and J are TRBV9 and TRBJ2-1; 16 bases are shared with TRBD2. CDR3 length: 16 amino acids. From germline, CDR1 is SGDLS and CDR2 YYNGEE. With 3 bases clipped from V and 5 bases from J, the junction kept 2 bases outside the gene matches.

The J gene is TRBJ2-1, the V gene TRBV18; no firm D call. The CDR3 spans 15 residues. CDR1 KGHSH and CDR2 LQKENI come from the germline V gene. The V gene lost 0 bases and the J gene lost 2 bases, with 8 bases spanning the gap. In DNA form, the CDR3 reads TGTGCCAGCTCACCACCGACATTAACCTACAATGAGCAGTTCTTC. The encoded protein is CASSPPTLTYNEQFF. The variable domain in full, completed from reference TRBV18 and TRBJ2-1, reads NAGVMQNPRHLVRRRGQEARLRCSPMKGHSHVYWYRQLPEEGLKFMVYLQKENIIDESGMPKERFSAEFPKEGPSILRIQQVVRGDSAAYFCASSPPTLTYNEQFFGPGTRLTVL.

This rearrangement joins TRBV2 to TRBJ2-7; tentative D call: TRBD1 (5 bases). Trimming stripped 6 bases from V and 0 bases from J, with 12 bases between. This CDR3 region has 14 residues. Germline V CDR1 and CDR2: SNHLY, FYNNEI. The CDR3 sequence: CASRSDIISYEQYF. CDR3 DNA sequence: TGTGCCAGCAGATCGGACATAATCTCCTACGAGCAGTACTTC.

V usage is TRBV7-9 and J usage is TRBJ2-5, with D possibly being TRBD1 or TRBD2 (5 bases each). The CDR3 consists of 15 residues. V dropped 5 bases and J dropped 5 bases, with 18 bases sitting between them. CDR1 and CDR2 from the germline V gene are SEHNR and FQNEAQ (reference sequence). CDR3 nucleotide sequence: TGTGCCAGCAGCCCCGGGACCCGGGATCGGGAGACCCAGTACTTC. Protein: CASSPGTRDRETQYF.

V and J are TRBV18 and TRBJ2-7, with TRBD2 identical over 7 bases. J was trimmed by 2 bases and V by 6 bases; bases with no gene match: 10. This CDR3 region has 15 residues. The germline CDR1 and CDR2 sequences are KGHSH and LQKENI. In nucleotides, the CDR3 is TGTGCCAGCTCCTTAGGCGGGGGTCCCGCCTACGAGCAGTACTTC. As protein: CASSLGGGPAYEQYF.

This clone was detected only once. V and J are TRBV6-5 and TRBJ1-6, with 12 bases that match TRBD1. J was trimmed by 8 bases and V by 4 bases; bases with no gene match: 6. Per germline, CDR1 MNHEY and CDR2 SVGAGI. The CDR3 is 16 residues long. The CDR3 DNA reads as TGTGCCAGCAGTTCCCCGGGACAGGGGGCCGATTCACCCCTCCACTTT. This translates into CASSSPGQGADSPLHF.

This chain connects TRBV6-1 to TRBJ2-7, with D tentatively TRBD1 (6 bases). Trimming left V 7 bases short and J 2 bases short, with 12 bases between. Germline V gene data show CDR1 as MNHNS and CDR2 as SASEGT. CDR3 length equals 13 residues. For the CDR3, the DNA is TGTGCCAGCAACCTGGACAGAACCTACGAGCAGTACTTC. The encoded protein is CASNLDRTYEQYF.

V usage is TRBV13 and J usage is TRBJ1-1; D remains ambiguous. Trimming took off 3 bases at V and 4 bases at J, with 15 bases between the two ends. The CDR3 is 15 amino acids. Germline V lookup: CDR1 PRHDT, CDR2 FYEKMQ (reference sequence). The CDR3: CASSFLISRSTEAFF. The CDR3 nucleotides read TGTGCCAGCAGCTTCTTAATTTCTAGGAGCACTGAAGCTTTCTTT.

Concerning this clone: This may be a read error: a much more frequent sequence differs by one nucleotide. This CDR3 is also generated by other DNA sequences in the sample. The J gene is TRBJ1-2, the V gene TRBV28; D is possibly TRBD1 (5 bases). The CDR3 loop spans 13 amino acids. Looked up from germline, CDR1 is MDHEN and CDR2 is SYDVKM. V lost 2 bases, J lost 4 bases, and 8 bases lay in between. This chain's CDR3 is CASSLQGPYGYTF. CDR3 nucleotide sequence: TGTGCCAGCAGTTTACAGGGACCCTATGGCTACACCTTC.

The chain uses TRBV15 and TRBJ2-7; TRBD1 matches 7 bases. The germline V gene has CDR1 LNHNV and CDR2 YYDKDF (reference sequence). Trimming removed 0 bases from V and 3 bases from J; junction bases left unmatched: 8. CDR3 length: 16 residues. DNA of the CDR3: TGTGCCACCAGCAGAGAATTCCGGGACAGTTACTACGAGCAGTACTTC. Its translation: CATSREFRDSYYEQYF.

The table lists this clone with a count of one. In DNA form, the CDR3 reads TGTGCCAGTAGTATAGCTGGGACAGCTAATGAAAAACTGTTTTTT. Amino acids: CASSIAGTANEKLFF. The chain is built from TRBV19 and TRBJ1-4; TRBD1 matches 7 bases. The CDR3 has 15 residues. V lost 1 base to trimming and J lost 3 bases; unmatched junction nucleotides: 2. Germline assignment: CDR1 LNHDA and CDR2 SQIVND (reference sequence).

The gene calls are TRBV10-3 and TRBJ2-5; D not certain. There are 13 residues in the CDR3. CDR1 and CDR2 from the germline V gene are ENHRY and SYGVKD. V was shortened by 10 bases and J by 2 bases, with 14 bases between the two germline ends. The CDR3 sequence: CATSLVSQETQYF. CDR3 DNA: TGTGCCACCTCACTGGTTTCTCAAGAGACCCAGTACTTC.

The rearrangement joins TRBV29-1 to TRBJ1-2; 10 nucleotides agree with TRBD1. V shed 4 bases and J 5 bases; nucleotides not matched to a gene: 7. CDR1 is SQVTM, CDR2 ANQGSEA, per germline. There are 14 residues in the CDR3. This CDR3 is CSVAGTGERYGYTF. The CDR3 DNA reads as TGCAGCGTTGCCGGGACAGGGGAAAGGTATGGCTACACCTTC. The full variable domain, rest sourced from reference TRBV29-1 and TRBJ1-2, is SAVISQKPSRDICQRGTSLTIQCQVDSQVTMMFWYRQQPGQSLTLIATANQGSEATYESGFVIDKFPISRPNLTFSTLTVSNMSPEDSSIYLCSVAGTGERYGYTFGSGTRLTVV.

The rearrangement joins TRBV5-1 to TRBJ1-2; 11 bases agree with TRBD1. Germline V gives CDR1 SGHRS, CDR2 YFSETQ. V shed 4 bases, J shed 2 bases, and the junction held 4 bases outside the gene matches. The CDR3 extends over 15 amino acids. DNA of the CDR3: TGCGCCAGCAGCCAAGGACAGGGGGCGAACTATGGCTACACCTTC. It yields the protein CASSQGQGANYGYTF.

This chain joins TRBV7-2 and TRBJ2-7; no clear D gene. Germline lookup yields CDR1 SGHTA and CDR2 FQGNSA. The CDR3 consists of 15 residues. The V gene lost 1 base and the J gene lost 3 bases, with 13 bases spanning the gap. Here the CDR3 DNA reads TGTGCCAGCAGCTTAGGCGGCGGCGGATTCTACGAGCAGTACTTC. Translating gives CASSLGGGGFYEQYF.

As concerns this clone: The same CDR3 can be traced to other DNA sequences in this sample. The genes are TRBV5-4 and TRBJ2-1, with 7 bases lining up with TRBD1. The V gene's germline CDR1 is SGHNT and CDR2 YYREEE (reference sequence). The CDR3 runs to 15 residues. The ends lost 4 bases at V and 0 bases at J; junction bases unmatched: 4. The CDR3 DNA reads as TGTGCCAGCAGCCGGGACAGCAGCTCCTACAATGAGCAGTTCTTC. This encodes CASSRDSSSYNEQFF.

Here the CDR3 DNA reads TGCGCCAGCAGCTCCGGGAGGATCACAGATACGCAGTATTTT. Amino acids: CASSSGRITDTQYF. This sequence joins TRBV4-1 and TRBJ2-3; 7 positions match TRBD2. V lost 5 bases to trimming and J lost 2 bases; unmatched junction nucleotides: 4. CDR1 and CDR2 from the germline V gene are MGHRA and YSYEKL. This CDR3 spans 14 amino acids.

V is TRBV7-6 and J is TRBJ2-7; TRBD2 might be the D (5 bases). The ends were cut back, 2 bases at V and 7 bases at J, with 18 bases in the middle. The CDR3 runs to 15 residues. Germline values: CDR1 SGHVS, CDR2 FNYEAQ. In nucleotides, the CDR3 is TGTGCCAGCAGCTTAAATGGCCAAAGCGGTGGGGAGCAGTACTTC. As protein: CASSLNGQSGGEQYF.

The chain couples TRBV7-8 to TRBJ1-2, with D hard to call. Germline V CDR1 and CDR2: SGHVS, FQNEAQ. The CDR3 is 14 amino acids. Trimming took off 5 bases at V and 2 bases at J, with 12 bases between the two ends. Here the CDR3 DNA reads TGTGCCAGCAGCCCACGGGCAGCGAACTATGGCTACACCTTC. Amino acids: CASSPRAANYGYTF.

In DNA, the CDR3 is TGTGCCAGCAGTTATCGATTCCAGAGACATGAAGCTTTCTTT. It is translated as CASSYRFQRHEAFF. V and J are TRBV6-5 and TRBJ1-1; unclear D gene. Germline CDR1 and CDR2: MNHEY and SVGAGI. CDR3 length equals 14 residues. Deletions cut 3 bases from V and 7 bases from J, with 15 bases between.